This T cell receptor (beta chain) was sequenced in a study of cytomegalovirus exposure and HLA in healthy donors. Study in general: Later, an analysis reported that the 95 to 150 validation repertoires had used the same platform as the approximately 670 first-cohort repertoires. Findings and limits, study-wide: The study recorded 150 to 200 TCR beta chains that were cytomegalovirus-associated. Using the classifier, cytomegalovirus status was reportedly diagnosed with high specificity and sensitivity.

As to this clone: Antigen unknown.

Separate from the approximately 700-subject first cohort was the approximately 110-subject validation cohort, to which the donors belonged. Profiled with immunoSEQ multiplex PCR; TCRdb holds only in-frame clones, not every one. The data contain about 170,000 clones, approximately 89% of them singletons. This receptor was obtained from a man between 18 and 35 years old in good health and CMV-seropositive. Specimen: PBMCs.

CDR3 coding DNA: TGTGCCAGCAGGCCGACAGGCCGGTTTGCTTTCTTT. Protein sequence: CASRPTGRFAFF. The gene calls are TRBV28 and TRBJ1-1, with D perhaps TRBD1 (6 bases). V lost 6 bases and J 11 bases, leaving 16 bases between the germline ends. The germline V gene encodes CDR1 MDHEN and CDR2 SYDVKM. This CDR3 is built from 12 residues.